The clone carrying this T cell receptor beta chain was found once. Unmatched junction bases numbered 7, after V lost 3 bases and J lost 1 base. This CDR3 contains 18 residues. The germline V gene has CDR1 MNHEY and CDR2 SMNVEV (reference sequence). Sequencing was performed with immunoSEQ multiplex PCR; in TCRdb, only in-frame clones are kept and a portion is missing. The sample has about 170,000 clones; under 95% are singletons. The record originates from a study of control samples from healthy donors and cancer patients. The specimen sequenced was blood. The chain joins TRBV27 to TRBJ1-6, with 9 bases identical to TRBD1. This receptor was taken from a woman aged 18-29 years in good health. The CDR3 DNA sequence: TGTGCCAGCAGTTTCCTCGGGACAGGGTGGTCCTATAATTCACCCCTCCACTTT. It translates to CASSFLGTGWSYNSPLHF.